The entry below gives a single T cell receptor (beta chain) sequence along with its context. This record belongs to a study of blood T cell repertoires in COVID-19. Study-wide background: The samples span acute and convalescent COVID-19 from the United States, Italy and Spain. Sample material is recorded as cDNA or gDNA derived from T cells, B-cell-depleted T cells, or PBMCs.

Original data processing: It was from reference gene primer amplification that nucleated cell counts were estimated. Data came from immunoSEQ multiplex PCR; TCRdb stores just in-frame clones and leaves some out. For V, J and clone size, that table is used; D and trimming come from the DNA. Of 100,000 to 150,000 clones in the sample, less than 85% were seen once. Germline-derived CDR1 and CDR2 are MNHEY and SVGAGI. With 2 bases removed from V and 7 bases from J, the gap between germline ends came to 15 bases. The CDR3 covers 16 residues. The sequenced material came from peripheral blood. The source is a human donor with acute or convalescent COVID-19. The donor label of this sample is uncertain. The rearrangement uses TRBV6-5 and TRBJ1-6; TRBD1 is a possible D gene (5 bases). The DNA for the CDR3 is TGTGCCAGCAGTTACCTGGGGCGGGGGGGAAATTCACCCCTCCACTTT. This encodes CASSYLGRGGNSPLHF.